This TCR beta chain appears in the sequencing data of a study of monozygotic twins with inflammatory bowel disease. Study-level results: Patient repertoires may carry noise from differing immunosuppressive treatments.

The germline CDR1 and CDR2 sequences are SGHRS and YFSETQ. The length of the CDR3 is 14 residues. TCRdb re-called the 5' RACE reads; every CDR3 protein appears as one record, without DNA. Its listing shows 310,000 or so distinct CDR3 sequences. In regard to this clonotype: Its antigen is unidentified.

The receptor was derived from a human donor with ulcerative colitis or Crohn's disease, or a healthy co-twin of an affected twin (not recorded which). Sequencing input: blood. The rearrangement links TRBV5-1 to TRBJ2-2; as DNA is missing, the TRBD1 call by TCRdb cannot be tested. CDR3 loop: CASSWQGGTGELFF.